This TCR beta chain appears in the sequencing data of a study of metastatic and nonmetastatic thyroid tumors. About the study: The authors compared repertoires across blood and tumor or nodule tissue from malignant and benign thyroid patients.

About this clone itself: Its antigen is not identified.

Trimming removed 7 bases from V and 0 bases from J, with 16 bases in between. The CDR3 extends over 16 amino acids. Study conclusions and caveats: Reported TCR beta diversity, measured in blood and tumor, was significantly higher for malignant thyroid tumors than for benign nodules.

Original processing methods: The study took CDR3 differences across clinicopathological groups and made a distant-metastasis classifier for papillary thyroid cancer from them. TCRdb re-analyzed the PCR reads through MiXCR. These V and J calls originate from TCRdb's pipeline instead of the authors' own analysis. The table lists 55,000 to 75,000 clones, 18% of them singletons. All patients were untreated before thyroid surgery. The TCR was taken from a female donor with papillary thyroid cancer or a benign thyroid nodule (not recorded which). Some clones in this sample may be carry-over from other donors' samples. The chain uses TRBV12-3 or TRBV12-4 and TRBJ2-1, with D perhaps matching TRBD1 (6 bases). The specimen sequenced was blood. The CDR3 spells CASILRQVLSYNEQFF. Here the CDR3 DNA reads TGTGCCAGCATTCTACGACAGGTTCTCTCCTACAATGAGCAGTTCTTC.